The clone carrying this T cell receptor beta chain has more than one count but fewer than ten. Its antigen is unidentified. The sample is drawn from a study of T-cell reconstitution after alpha-beta-depleted transplantation in children. Study conclusions and caveats: Some patients owed their high day-60 TCRbeta diversity to surviving recipient T cells and thymic progenitors. From newly produced T cells came most of the T-cell counts and diversity one year after transplant. Reported findings indicate that, about two months after transplant, alpha-beta T cells came from several hundred expanded clones, which were derived from non-depleted graft cells.

Researchers prepared the TCRbeta library using unique molecular identifiers, the study reports. In TCRdb, the PCR reads were re-called with MiXCR into one record per CDR3 protein. The sample lists some 600,000 distinct CDR3 sequences, 10% to 15% occurring once. Germline assignment: CDR1 GTSNPN and CDR2 SVGIG (reference sequence). After removal of 5 bases from V and 6 bases from J, the junction contained 0 bases not matched to a gene. This CDR3 spans 11 amino acids. The origin of this receptor is a male patient between 10 and 17 years old who had a stem cell transplant for acute myeloid leukemia, so the T cells may come from the graft donor. The rearrangement joins TRBV30 to TRBJ1-2; 10 nucleotides match TRBD1. The sequenced sample was PBMCs, mostly from graft donor cells, obtained 360 days after TCRalphabeta/CD19-depleted stem cell transplant. The CDR3 here is CAWDRGHGYTF. CDR3 in DNA: TGTGCCTGGGACAGGGGGCATGGCTACACCTTC.